This is a list of T cell receptor beta chains from one sample in a study of human T cells and chemical hapten exposure. TCRdb recomputed calls from the RACE reads with MiXCR, one row per CDR3 protein. Of 45,000 to 70,000 distinct CDR3 sequences in the sample, around 9.3% were seen once. This material consisted of whole blood, taken in connection with sensitization to the hapten diphenylcyclopropenone (DPC). Receptors were obtained from a woman aged 40-49 years with alopecia areata. Some clones in this sample may be carry-over from other donors' samples. CDR3s include the opening cysteine and the closing phenylalanine or tryptophan. The D gene is left open where the match is weak. Not every row has a clone size; where given, it reads once, few, many or a size class.

>12|TRBJ1-2|TRBV20-1|many|NA
CSASDGTYGYTF
TGCAGTGCTTCAGACGGAACATATGGCTACACCTTC
>14|TRBJ2-3|TRBV20-1|few|NA
CSASRSPQGDTQYF
TGCAGTGCTAGTCGGTCTCCTCAAGGAGATACGCAGTATTTT
>14|TRBJ1-2|TRBV5-1|NA|NA
CASRWQGSNYGYTF
TGCGCCAGCAGGTGGCAGGGAAGTAACTATGGCTACACCTTC
>16|TRBJ2-5|TRBV3-1|NA|TRBD1
CASSPGQGAAGETQYF
TGTGCCAGCAGTCCAGGACAGGGGGCAGCAGGAGAGACCCAGTACTTC
>14|TRBJ2-2|TRBV11-2|few|NA
CASSLISGTGELFF
TGTGCCAGCAGCTTAATTTCGGGGACCGGGGAGCTGTTTTTT
>15|TRBJ1-3|TRBV27|few|NA
CASRPIQGSGNTIYF
TGTGCCAGCAGGCCGATACAGGGTTCTGGAAACACCATATATTTT
>14|TRBJ2-3|TRBV6-5|many|TRBD2
CASSFGGATDTQYF
TGTGCCAGCAGTTTCGGGGGGGCAACAGATACGCAGTATTTT
>12|TRBJ2-7|TRBV2|NA|NA
CASSAKLYEQYF
TGTGCCAGCAGTGCGAAGCTCTACGAGCAGTACTTC
>13|TRBJ1-5|TRBV18|few|NA
CASSGGVNQPQHF
TGTGCCAGCTCAGGAGGGGTCAATCAGCCCCAGCATTTT
>14|TRBJ2-7|TRBV5-4|many|NA
CASSLPSRDHEQYF
TGTGCCAGCAGCTTACCGTCCAGGGACCACGAGCAGTACTTC
>11|TRBJ2-1|TRBV20-1|many|NA
CSARDLAREFF
TGCAGTGCTAGAGATCTGGCGCGGGAGTTCTTC
>15|TRBJ2-1|TRBV2|NA|NA
CASSPRGGRGNEQFF
TGTGCCAGCAGTCCCAGAGGAGGGCGGGGAAATGAGCAGTTCTTC
>14|TRBJ2-1|TRBV13|many|TRBD1
CASSSWTGRNEQFF
TGTGCCAGCAGCTCGTGGACAGGGAGGAATGAGCAGTTCTTC
>14|TRBJ2-1|TRBV28|NA|TRBD1
CASRGQPSYNEQFF
TGTGCCAGCAGGGGACAGCCCTCCTACAATGAGCAGTTCTTC
>13|TRBJ2-2|TRBV7-9|few|TRBD1
CASSLTGVGELFF
TGTGCCAGCAGCTTGACAGGGGTCGGGGAGCTGTTTTTT
>16|TRBJ2-1|TRBV4-3|many|TRBD1
CASSQETGGGENEQFF
TGCGCCAGCAGCCAAGAGACAGGGGGCGGGGAAAATGAGCAGTTCTTC
>15|TRBJ1-5|TRBV11-2|many|NA
CASSRKGGADQPQHF
TGTGCCAGCAGCCGAAAGGGGGGGGCCGATCAGCCCCAGCATTTT
>14|TRBJ2-7|TRBV29-1|many|NA
CSPNGDELSYEQYF
TGCAGCCCGAACGGGGACGAGCTTTCCTACGAGCAGTACTTC
>12|TRBJ1-2|TRBV10-3|NA|NA
CAISDGGSGYTF
TGTGCCATCAGTGATGGGGGCTCTGGCTACACCTTC
>14|TRBJ1-5|TRBV28|NA|NA
CASSFWGSNQPQHF
TGTGCCAGCAGTTTTTGGGGTAGCAATCAGCCCCAGCATTTT
>18|TRBJ1-6|TRBV11-2|many|NA
CASSPSGKTGQFNSPLHF
TGTGCCAGCAGCCCTAGCGGGAAGACAGGTCAATTTAATTCACCCCTCCACTTT
>16|TRBJ2-4|TRBV7-2|few|NA
CASSPGGSSAKNIQYF
TGTGCCAGCAGCCCCGGTGGTTCGAGCGCCAAAAACATTCAGTACTTC
>11|TRBJ2-1|TRBV12-5|few|NA
CPPGAGNEQFF
TGCCCCCCCGGGGCGGGCAATGAGCAGTTCTTC
>13|TRBJ2-3|TRBV30|NA|NA
CAWSVMDTDTQYF
TGTGCCTGGAGTGTAATGGACACAGATACGCAGTATTTT
>14|TRBJ1-5|TRBV30|many|NA
CAWSVGAGNQPQHF
TGTGCCTGGAGTGTAGGGGCAGGGAATCAGCCCCAGCATTTT
>13|TRBJ1-2|TRBV20-1|many|TRBD1
CSARQGANYGYTF
TGCAGTGCTAGACAGGGGGCGAACTATGGCTACACCTTC
>16|TRBJ1-5|TRBV7-2|many|NA
CASSLYSGDSNQPQHF
TGTGCCAGCAGCTTATATTCGGGGGATAGCAATCAGCCCCAGCATTTT
>16|TRBJ1-1|TRBV18|NA|TRBD1
CASSPQGTGSVTEAFF
TGTGCCAGCTCACCACAGGGGACAGGGAGTGTCACTGAAGCTTTCTTT
>13|TRBJ2-2|TRBV7-2|NA|NA
CASSLGHTGELFF
TGTGCCAGCAGCTTAGGGCACACCGGGGAGCTGTTTTTT
>12|TRBJ1-1|TRBV18|NA|TRBD1
CASSSRTGEAFF
TGTGCCAGCTCATCCCGGACAGGAGAAGCTTTCTTT
>14|TRBJ1-5|TRBV20-1|few|NA
CSAPDQGSNQPQHF
TGCAGTGCTCCCGATCAGGGAAGCAATCAGCCCCAGCATTTT
>16|TRBJ2-1|TRBV6-4|many|TRBD1
CASTPRGGSGHNEQFF
TGTGCCAGCACTCCCAGAGGGGGCTCAGGTCACAATGAGCAGTTCTTC
>11|TRBJ1-1|TRBV20-1|many|NA
CSARMGGVAFF
TGCAGTGCTAGAATGGGGGGCGTAGCTTTCTTT
>12|TRBJ2-5|TRBV6-5|many|NA
CASSRSGGTQYF
TGTGCCAGCAGCCGTTCCGGGGGGACCCAGTACTTC
>11|TRBJ1-3|TRBV6-5|many|NA
CASSAGNTIYF
TGTGCCAGCAGCGCAGGAAACACCATATATTTT
>14|TRBJ2-7|TRBV6-1|many|TRBD1
CASLWAGGADEQYF
TGTGCCAGCTTATGGGCAGGGGGCGCGGACGAGCAGTACTTC
>15|TRBJ2-5|TRBV4-1|NA|NA
CASSPRIAYQETQYF
TGCGCCAGCAGTCCTAGGATAGCCTACCAAGAGACCCAGTACTTC
>19|TRBJ2-3|TRBV25-1|medium-sized|TRBD2
CASSVRRWTSGGPADTQYF
TGTGCCAGCAGTGTCCGACGATGGACTAGCGGGGGGCCGGCAGATACGCAGTATTTT
>15|TRBJ1-6|TRBV2|NA|NA
CASIPTGLGNSPLHF
TGTGCCAGCATCCCTACAGGGTTGGGCAATTCACCCCTCCACTTT
>14|TRBJ1-1|TRBV29-1|many|NA
CSATPRGGSTEAFF
TGCAGCGCCACCCCCCGGGGGGGAAGCACTGAAGCTTTCTTT
>14|TRBJ2-2|TRBV6-4|many|NA
CASSVEGNTGELFF
TGTGCCAGCAGTGTGGAGGGAAACACCGGGGAGCTGTTTTTT
>12|TRBJ2-7|TRBV7-8|NA|NA
CASNQDTYEQYF
TGTGCCAGCAACCAGGACACTTACGAGCAGTACTTC
>14|TRBJ2-5|TRBV7-9|few|NA
CASSTRREQETQYF
TGTGCCAGCAGCACCCGACGGGAACAAGAGACCCAGTACTTC
>12|TRBJ1-2|TRBV29-1|many|NA
CSVGDRNYGYTF
TGCAGCGTGGGGGACCGTAACTATGGCTACACCTTC
>12|TRBJ1-2|TRBV29-1|many|NA
CSVESGNYGYTF
TGCAGCGTTGAGTCGGGTAACTATGGCTACACCTTC
>14|TRBJ2-1|TRBV4-1|few|TRBD2
CASSPLAGIDEQFF
TGCGCCAGCAGCCCCCTAGCGGGGATAGATGAGCAGTTCTTC
>11|TRBJ2-7|TRBV7-2|many|NA
CASSLGQKQYF
TGTGCCAGCAGCTTAGGACAGAAGCAGTACTTC
>14|TRBJ2-5|TRBV10-3|many|NA
CAISEPGLKETQYF
TGTGCCATCAGTGAACCGGGACTCAAAGAGACCCAGTACTTC
>14|TRBJ1-1|TRBV11-1|NA|NA
CASSIGTGYTEAFF
TGTGCCAGCAGCATCGGAACAGGGTACACTGAAGCTTTCTTT
>16|TRBJ2-1|TRBV4-3|NA|NA
CASSQDVNDLYNELFF
TGCGCCAGCAGCCAAGATGTCAACGACCTTTACAATGAGCTGTTCTTC
>11|TRBJ2-7|TRBV12-3/TRBV12-4|few|NA
CASSPQFEQYF
TGTGCCAGCAGTCCCCAGTTCGAGCAGTACTTC
>14|TRBJ1-2|TRBV4-1|NA|NA
CASSPSPPGHGYTF
TGCGCCAGCAGCCCCAGCCCACCCGGGCATGGCTACACCTTC
>12|TRBJ2-3|TRBV7-2|many|NA
CASSLATGDRYF
TGTGCCAGCAGCTTAGCTACGGGGGACCGGTATTTT
>11|TRBJ1-5|TRBV9|NA|NA
CASIPNQPQHF
TGTGCCAGCATCCCAAATCAGCCCCAGCATTTT
>14|TRBJ1-5|TRBV20-1|NA|NA
CSARDPTSNQPQHF
TGCAGTGCTAGAGATCCCACCTCCAATCAGCCCCAGCATTTT
>16|TRBJ2-7|TRBV5-1|many|TRBD1
CASSSRPRDRVDEQYF
TGCGCCAGCAGCTCCAGACCCCGGGACAGGGTGGACGAGCAGTACTTC
>13|TRBJ1-1|TRBV29-1|NA|NA
CSVEGTPEGEAFF
TGCAGCGTTGAAGGTACTCCGGAGGGTGAAGCTTTCTTT